This is a list of T cell receptor beta chains from one sample in a study of lymphopenia after photon versus proton radiotherapy. Some clones are missing from TCRdb's copy, which holds only in-frame ones; the method was immunoSEQ multiplex PCR. The sample has about 6,900 clones, roughly 80% seen once; the top ten hold around 50%. The sample was peripheral blood, taken from a patient treated with photon-based radiotherapy. The receptors derive from a man aged 30 to 39 with gastric cancer. Both conserved end residues are part of each CDR3. The order of the fields is clone size, J gene, D gene, V gene, CDR3 DNA, CDR3 protein. A D gene is named only where the DNA matches it firmly. A clone size is listed for some rows: how often the clone was seen (once, few, many), or a class if it is expanded.

>.|TRBJ2-6|TRBD1|TRBV14
TGTGCCAGCAGTGGGACAGGTACTGGGGCCAACGTCCTGACTTTC
CASSGTGTGANVLTF
>.|TRBJ1-5|.|TRBV28
TGTGCCAGCAGGGCTTTTGGGGTGACGCGCCAGCCCCAGCATTTT
CASRAFGVTRQPQHF
>.|TRBJ2-7|.|TRBV6-5
TGTGCCAGCAGTCAGAACTACGAGCAGTACTTC
CASSQNYEQYF
>.|TRBJ2-7|.|TRBV11-3
TGTGCCAGCAGCTTTACCTCTCTGAAAGAGCAGTACTTC
CASSFTSLKEQYF
>once|TRBJ1-6|TRBD1|TRBV27
TGTGCCAGCAGATGGACAGGGGATTCACCCCTCCACTTT
CASRWTGDSPLHF
>.|TRBJ2-5|TRBD2|TRBV5-6
TGTGCCAGCAGCTTGGTAGCAGCGGGGGCCGTGAGAAAGACCCAGTACTTC
CASSLVAAGAVRKTQYF
>.|TRBJ1-5|.|TRBV11-2
TGTGCCAGCAGCTTAGGGACGCCAGGACAGCCCCAGCATTTT
CASSLGTPGQPQHF
>.|TRBJ1-5|TRBD1|TRBV6-9
TGTGCCAGCAGTAGGACAGGGGGCCTTTATCAGCCCCAGCATTTT
CASSRTGGLYQPQHF
>few|TRBJ2-2|.|TRBV6-6
TGTGCCAGCAGTTACTCTGGGGTCACCGGGGAGCTGTTTTTT
CASSYSGVTGELFF
>.|TRBJ2-7|TRBD2|TRBV5-7
TGTGCCAGCAGCTCAGAACCTAGCGGGAGGCGCTACGAGCAGTACTTC
CASSSEPSGRRYEQYF
>few|TRBJ2-5|.|TRBV28
TGTGCCAGCAGCAAGGGACAAATCCAAGAGACCCAGTACTTC
CASSKGQIQETQYF
>.|TRBJ2-5|TRBD2|TRBV2
TGTGCCAGCAGTCGGGACTACGCCCAAGGTGGGACCCAGTACTTC
CASSRDYAQGGTQYF
>.|TRBJ1-3|.|TRBV18
TGTGCCAGCTCACCCATCGCGAGACCTCGGGGGCCTACTGGAAACACCATATATTTT
CASSPIARPRGPTGNTIYF
>few|TRBJ1-5|TRBD1|TRBV19
TGTGCCAGTAGCCCACCCGCGACAGGGGGCGGGCAGCCCCAGCATTTT
CASSPPATGGGQPQHF
>.|TRBJ2-5|TRBD2|TRBV7-2
TGTGCCAGCAGCTTGACTAGCGGGGGGGAGACCCAGTACTTC
CASSLTSGGETQYF
>once|TRBJ2-7|TRBD2|TRBV11-3
TGTGCCAGCAGCTTATGGCTAGCGGGAGGTGGGGAGCAGTACTTC
CASSLWLAGGGEQYF
>.|TRBJ2-7|TRBD2|TRBV19
TGTGCCAGTGGCGGGGGGGGCGACGAGCAGTACTTC
CASGGGGDEQYF
>.|TRBJ2-5|.|TRBV14
TGTGCCAGCAGGCTACAGGGTCTCGAGACCCAGTACTTC
CASRLQGLETQYF
>.|TRBJ1-5|.|TRBV19
TGTGCCAGTAGTCCTCCGACAGGAGGCAATCAGCCCCAGCATTTT
CASSPPTGGNQPQHF
>.|TRBJ1-1|.|TRBV18
TGTGCCAGCTCAACCTCCGGGGGGAACACTGAAGCTTTCTTT
CASSTSGGNTEAFF
>.|TRBJ1-5|TRBD1|TRBV5-1
TGCGCCAGCAGCCTCTGGACAGGCGAGGGACAGCCCCAGCATTTT
CASSLWTGEGQPQHF
>.|TRBJ2-5|.|TRBV5-1
TGCGCCAGCAGCCGAGCAGCAGGGAGAGAAGGGGCCCAGTACTTC
CASSRAAGREGAQYF
>.|TRBJ2-7|.|TRBV11-3
TGTGCCAGCAGCCCCGGGGCTGGGGGCGAGCAGTACTTC
CASSPGAGGEQYF
>.|TRBJ2-7|.|TRBV5-3
TGTGCCAGCAGCTCGGACCGCTACGAGCAGTACTTC
CASSSDRYEQYF
>.|TRBJ1-6|TRBD1|TRBV11-2
TGTGCCAGCAGCTTAGATGAAGGGGGCAGGTCACCCCTCCACTTT
CASSLDEGGRSPLHF
>.|TRBJ1-2|.|TRBV14
TGTGCCAGCAGCCAAGGCCGGGACCGAAGACTACATGAAGGCTACACCTTC
CASSQGRDRRLHEGYTF
>.|TRBJ2-7|.|TRBV29-1
TGCAGCGTTGTTTTTCAGGACACCTACGAGCAGTACTTC
CSVVFQDTYEQYF
>.|TRBJ2-5|.|TRBV7-8
TGTGCCAGCAGCCGGGGCTCGGAGACCCAGTACTTC
CASSRGSETQYF
>.|TRBJ2-2|.|TRBV7-5
TGTGCCAGCAAGGCCGGCCTTTCGGGGCAGTCGAACACCGGGGAGCTGTTTTTT
CASKAGLSGQSNTGELFF
>.|TRBJ2-3|.|TRBV7-2
TGTGCCAGCAGCTTAGGAGAGGGATCCACAGATACGCAGTATTTT
CASSLGEGSTDTQYF
>once|TRBJ2-2|.|TRBV29-1
TGCAGCGTAAGAAGGATACCCGGGGAGCTGTTTTTT
CSVRRIPGELFF
>.|TRBJ2-7|.|TRBV28
TGTGCCAGCAACAGCGGGCACTCGGGCGAGCAGTACTTC
CASNSGHSGEQYF
>.|TRBJ2-7|.|TRBV2
TGTGCCAGCAGTCTGGACAGAAACTACGAGCAGTACTTC
CASSLDRNYEQYF
>.|TRBJ2-2|TRBD1|TRBV2
TGTGCCAGACAACTGGACAGGGTTTCGAACACCGGGGAGCTGTTTTTT
CARQLDRVSNTGELFF
>.|TRBJ1-5|.|TRBV19
TGTGCCAGTAACGAGATTTCTCGTTTCGATCAGCCCCAGCATTTT
CASNEISRFDQPQHF
>.|TRBJ2-5|TRBD2|TRBV7-9
TGTGCCAGCAGCTTCCAGACTAGCGGGGGAATGACCCAGTACTTC
CASSFQTSGGMTQYF
>.|TRBJ1-1|TRBD1|TRBV19
TGTGCCAGTAGTATCCCCTCCCGGACAGGGAACACTGAAGCTTTCTTT
CASSIPSRTGNTEAFF
>.|TRBJ2-5|TRBD2|TRBV19
TGTGCCAGTAGTAGCCGGACTAGCGCGCAAGAGACCCAGTACTTC
CASSSRTSAQETQYF
>.|TRBJ1-5|.|TRBV10-3
TGTGCCATCAGTGAAGGGTCCCATCAGCCCCAGCATTTT
CAISEGSHQPQHF
>.|TRBJ2-7|.|TRBV5-1
TGCGCCAGCAGCGTAGGGACACGGTACGAGCAGTACTTC
CASSVGTRYEQYF
>.|TRBJ2-1|.|TRBV6-1
TGTGCCAGCACCAAGACGGTGGTTGAGCAGTTCTTC
CASTKTVVEQFF
>.|TRBJ1-2|TRBD1|TRBV4-1
TGCGCCAGCGGGACAGGGTTCTATGGCTACACCTTC
CASGTGFYGYTF
>.|TRBJ2-2|.|TRBV5-4
TGTGCCAGCAGCCCGGAGCTAGCGACGAACACCGGGGAGCTGTTTTTT
CASSPELATNTGELFF
>once|TRBJ2-7|.|TRBV11-2
TGTGCCAGCAGCCCCAATCCCCAGGCCACCTACGAGCAGTACTTC
CASSPNPQATYEQYF
>.|TRBJ2-5|.|TRBV5-6
TGTGCCAGCTACCGAGAATGGCGGGGGCCACAAGAGACCCAGTACTTC
CASYREWRGPQETQYF
>.|TRBJ2-1|TRBD2|TRBV19
TGTGCCAGTAGTAAGCAGACTAGCGGGGGAATGCTTATGACCCATGAGCAGTTCTTC
CASSKQTSGGMLMTHEQFF
>.|TRBJ2-3|.|TRBV10-3
TGTGCCATCAGTGAGCTAGTGAGCACAGATACGCAGTATTTT
CAISELVSTDTQYF
>.|TRBJ2-5|TRBD2|TRBV19
TGTGCCAGTAGTATTTCCAGCGGGGGAGGCGAGACCCAGTACTTC
CASSISSGGGETQYF
>.|TRBJ1-1|.|TRBV11-3
TGTGCCAGCAGCGGCGCCAACACTGAAGCTTTCTTT
CASSGANTEAFF
>.|TRBJ2-5|.|TRBV4-1
TGCGCCAGCAGCCAAGCGGGACCATTAGAGACCCAGTACTTC
CASSQAGPLETQYF
>.|TRBJ2-1|TRBD1|TRBV11-2
TGTGCCAGCAAGAGAGGACAGGGGGCGGGTGAGCAGTTCTTC
CASKRGQGAGEQFF
>.|TRBJ2-7|.|TRBV21-1
TGTGCCAGCAGCAAAGGGGGACAGGGGGCGCGCGAGCAGTACTTC
CASSKGGQGAREQYF
>.|TRBJ2-2|.|TRBV29-1
TGCAGCGTTGCCGGGACCGCGAACACCGGGGAGCTGTTTTTT
CSVAGTANTGELFF
>few|TRBJ2-7|TRBD2|TRBV13
TGTGCCAGCAGAACCGGGACTAGCGACCACGAGCAGTACTTC
CASRTGTSDHEQYF
>few|TRBJ1-1|.|TRBV10-1
TGCGCCAGCAGTGAGTCCAGGGTTACTGAAGCTTTCTTT
CASSESRVTEAFF